Sequencing of this T cell receptor beta chain was carried out in a study of response to subunit inactivated influenza vaccine. Per germline, CDR1 SQVTM and CDR2 ANQGSEA. The CDR3 loop spans 14 amino acids. Trimming shortened V by 3 bases and J by 3 bases, and 13 bases separated the two germline ends. This clonotype was picked up a small number of times. What it binds is not known. Overall study results and limits: Few new T cells, the authors suggested, are recruited by each seasonal influenza vaccination.

TCRdb processed the RT-PCR reads anew with MiXCR; each CDR3 protein has one entry. The sample carries 250,000 to 350,000 distinct CDR3 sequences, 20% to 25% recorded once. Material: PBMCs from blood, obtained less than 22 months after vaccination. The V and J genes are TRBV29-1 and TRBJ2-3; tentative D call: TRBD1 (5 bases). This TCR derives from a man aged 50-75 years who received an inactivated influenza vaccine. The CDR3 DNA is TGCAGCGTTGAGCCAGGGCTTCGGACAGATACGCAGTATTTT. It yields the protein CSVEPGLRTDTQYF.